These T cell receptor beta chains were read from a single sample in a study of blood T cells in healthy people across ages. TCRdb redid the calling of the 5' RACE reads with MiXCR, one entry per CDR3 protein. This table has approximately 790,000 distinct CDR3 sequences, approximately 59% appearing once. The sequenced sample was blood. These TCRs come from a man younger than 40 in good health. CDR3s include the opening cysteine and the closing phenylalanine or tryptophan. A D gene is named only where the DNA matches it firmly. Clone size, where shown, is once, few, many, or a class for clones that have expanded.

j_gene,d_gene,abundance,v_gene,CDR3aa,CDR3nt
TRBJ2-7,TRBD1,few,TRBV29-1,CSVEDQVQGGHYEQYF,TGCAGCGTTGAAGATCAGGTACAGGGGGGCCACTACGAGCAGTACTTC
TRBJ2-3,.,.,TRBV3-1,CASSQDWRDTQYF,TGTGCCAGCAGCCAAGATTGGAGAGATACGCAGTATTTT
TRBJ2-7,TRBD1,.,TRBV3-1,CASSPPGQQTYEQYF,TGTGCCAGCAGCCCCCCGGGACAGCAGACCTACGAGCAGTACTTC
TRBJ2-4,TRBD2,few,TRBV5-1,CASSLEVAGGEQYF,TGCGCCAGCAGCTTGGAGGTAGCGGGCGGTGAGCAGTACTTC
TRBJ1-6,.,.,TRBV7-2,CASSHGTAYNSPLHF,TGTGCCAGCAGTCACGGGACGGCTTATAATTCACCCCTCCACTTT
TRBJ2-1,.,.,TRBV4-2,CASSPERTYNEQFF,TGTGCCAGCAGCCCAGAGAGGACCTACAATGAGCAGTTCTTC
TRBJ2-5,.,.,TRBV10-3,CAISERDQETQYF,TGTGCCATCAGTGAGAGGGATCAAGAGACCCAGTACTTC
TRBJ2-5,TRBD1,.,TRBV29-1,CSVEVLDRGQETQYF,TGCAGCGTTGAAGTACTTGACAGGGGTCAAGAGACCCAGTACTTC
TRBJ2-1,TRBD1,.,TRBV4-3,CASSQGVRGPRRNEQFF,TGCGCCAGCAGCCAAGGGGTTAGGGGGCCCCGTCGCAATGAGCAGTTCTTC
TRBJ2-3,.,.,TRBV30,CASRGAVSTQAQYF,TGTGCCTCGAGGGGGGCAGTTTCAACACAAGCGCAGTATTTT
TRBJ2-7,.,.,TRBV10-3,CAISPRQENYEQYF,TGTGCCATCAGTCCTAGACAGGAGAACTACGAGCAGTACTTC
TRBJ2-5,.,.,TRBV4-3,CASSLGREVETQYF,TGCGCCAGCAGCCTAGGCAGGGAGGTGGAGACCCAGTACTTC
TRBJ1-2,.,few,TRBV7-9,CASVAPGRVGGYTF,TGTGCCAGCGTAGCGCCGGGCAGGGTCGGTGGCTACACCTTC
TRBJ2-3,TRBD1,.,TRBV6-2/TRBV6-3,CASSYYGRGSTDTQYF,TGTGCCAGCAGTTACTACGGCAGGGGGTCCACAGATACGCAGTATTTT
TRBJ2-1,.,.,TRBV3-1,CASSQRLRNEQFF,TGTGCCAGCAGCCAAAGACTACGCAATGAGCAGTTCTTC
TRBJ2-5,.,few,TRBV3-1,CASSPDGRGKETQYF,TGTGCCAGCAGCCCCGATGGACGGGGAAAAGAGACCCAGTACTTC